This T cell receptor (beta chain) was obtained from a study of T-cell memory formation after mild COVID-19. Looking at the study overall: The study found TCR clusters largely donor specific. Study-wide results and limits: Still unconfirmed is whether the second-wave clones peaking on day 37 recognized SARS-CoV-2. The study found contracting CD4+ clones mainly in CM and EM and contracting CD8+ clones in EMRA. CD4/CD8 balance held among clones contracting day 15 to 85, and later expanders leaned CD4+.

This clonotype has just a few counts. Its antigen is still unknown. V shed 2 bases, J shed 10 bases, and the junction held 7 bases outside the gene matches. CDR1 is KGHSH and CDR2 is LQKENI in the germline V gene. This CDR3 is built from 15 residues. One entry per CDR3 protein results from TCRdb running MiXCR on the 5' RACE reads. Of about 360,000 distinct CDR3 sequences in the sample, approximately 15% were seen once. This clonotype was sampled from a man younger than 35 who had mild COVID-19 (a few samples of this study predate the infection). Cell type and time point are not known. The J gene is TRBJ1-6, the V gene TRBV18, with 8 bases aligning to TRBD1. The sample comprised PBMCs or a T cell subset sorted from them (not recorded which). CDR3 nucleotides: TGTGCCAGCTCACCAGGGACAGGCGGCCAGTCACCCCTCCACTTT. This sequence encodes CASSPGTGGQSPLHF.